This T cell receptor (beta chain) was profiled in a study of response to subunit inactivated influenza vaccine. Study-level findings and limits: The study's authors posited that every seasonal influenza vaccination enlists few new T cells.

V was clipped by 2 bases and J by 2 bases, with 7 bases between them. Germline V gene data show CDR1 as DFQATT and CDR2 as SNEGSKA (reference sequence). This CDR3 has 12 residues. Points on this clonotype: Its specificity is unknown.

Using its own MiXCR run on the RT-PCR reads, TCRdb lists one record per CDR3 protein. The sample contains approximately 480,000 distinct CDR3 sequences, approximately 11% of which appear only once. This specimen consisted of PBMCs from blood, obtained roughly 45 days after vaccination. This receptor was identified in a man aged 45 to 65 who received an inactivated influenza vaccine. The chain links TRBV20-1 to TRBJ2-7; no clear D gene. The CDR3 sequence is CSARSAAYEQYF. The CDR3 DNA follows: TGCAGTGCTAGATCCGCAGCCTACGAGCAGTACTTC.